This T cell receptor beta chain was sequenced in a study of shared clonotypes between healthy human individuals. Looking at the study overall: The study used three CD4 naive, three CD4 memory, two CD8 naive and one CD8 memory plate per donor.

The CDR3 covers 18 residues. CDR1 is MGHRA and CDR2 is YSYEKL in the germline V gene. Trimming removed 1 base from V and 1 base from J; junction bases left unmatched: 7. Sequenced by immunoSEQ multiplex PCR; TCRdb stores in-frame clones only, minus some. This sample has roughly 1.4 million clones; 98% occur once, and the top ten carry roughly 0.36%. Sequencing used naive CD4+ T cells sorted from blood. The subset here: CD45RA+ positively selected. The chain recombines TRBV4-1 with TRBJ2-4; 10 bases map to TRBD2. The TCR sequence derives from a young man in good health. CDR3 nucleotide sequence: TGCGCCAGCAGCCAAGGGCTAGCGGGGGCAGGGGCCAAAAACATTCAGTACTTC. This translates into CASSQGLAGAGAKNIQYF.